This T cell receptor beta chain was captured in a study of technical replicates of blood from a handful of donors. V lost 11 bases to trimming and J lost 7 bases, with 23 bases between them. The CDR3 loop spans 14 amino acids. Germline values: CDR1 ENHRY, CDR2 SYGVKD. Sequenced by immunoSEQ multiplex PCR; TCRdb stores in-frame clones only, minus some. The repertoire has 65,000 to 95,000 clones, around 97% of them found once; the top ten carry under 0.2%. The J gene is TRBJ1-1, the V gene TRBV10-3; D possibly corresponds to TRBD1 (6 bases). The specimen sequenced was T cells isolated from PBMCs. This receptor was taken from a human donor in good health. The CDR3 loop is CASRDMRGLSEAFF. The DNA for the CDR3 is TGTGCCTCCCGGGACATGCGTGGACTGAGTGAAGCTTTCTTT.